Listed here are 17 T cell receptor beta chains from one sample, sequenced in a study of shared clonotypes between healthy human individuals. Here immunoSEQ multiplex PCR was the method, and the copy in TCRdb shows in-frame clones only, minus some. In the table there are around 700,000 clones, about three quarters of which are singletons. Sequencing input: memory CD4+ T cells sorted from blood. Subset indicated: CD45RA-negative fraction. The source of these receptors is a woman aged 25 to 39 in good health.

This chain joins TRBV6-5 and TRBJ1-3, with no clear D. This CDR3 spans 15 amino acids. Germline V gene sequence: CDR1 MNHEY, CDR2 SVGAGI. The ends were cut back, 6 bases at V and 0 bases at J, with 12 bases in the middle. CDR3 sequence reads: CASSRTPDSGNTIYF. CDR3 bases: TGTGCCAGCAGCCGTACACCTGACTCTGGAAACACCATATATTTT.

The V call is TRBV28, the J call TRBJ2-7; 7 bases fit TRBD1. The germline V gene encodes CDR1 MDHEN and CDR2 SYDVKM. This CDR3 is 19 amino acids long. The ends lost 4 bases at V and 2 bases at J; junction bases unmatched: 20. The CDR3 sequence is CASSSFKTHQRDRAYEQYF. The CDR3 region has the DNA TGTGCCAGCAGTTCCTTCAAAACGCATCAACGGGACAGAGCCTACGAGCAGTACTTC. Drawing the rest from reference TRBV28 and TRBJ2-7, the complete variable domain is DVKVTQSSRYLVKRTGEKVFLECVQDMDHENMFWYRQDPGLGLRLIYFSYDVKMKEKGDIPEGYSVSREKKERFSLILESASTNQTSMYLCASSSFKTHQRDRAYEQYFGPGTRLTVT.

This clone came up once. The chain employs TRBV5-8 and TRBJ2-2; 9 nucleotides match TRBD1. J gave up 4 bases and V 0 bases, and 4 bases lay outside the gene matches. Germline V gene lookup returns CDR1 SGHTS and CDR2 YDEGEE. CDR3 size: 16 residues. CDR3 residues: CASSLGTGARTGELFF. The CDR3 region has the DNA TGTGCCAGCAGCTTGGGGACAGGGGCTCGCACCGGGGAGCTGTTTTTT.

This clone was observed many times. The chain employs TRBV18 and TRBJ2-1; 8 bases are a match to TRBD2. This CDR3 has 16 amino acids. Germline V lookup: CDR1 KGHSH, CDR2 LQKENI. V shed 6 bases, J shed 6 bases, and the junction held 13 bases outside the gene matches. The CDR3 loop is CASSPMNSGNSNEQFF. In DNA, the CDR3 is TGTGCCAGCTCCCCTATGAATAGCGGGAATTCCAATGAGCAGTTCTTC.

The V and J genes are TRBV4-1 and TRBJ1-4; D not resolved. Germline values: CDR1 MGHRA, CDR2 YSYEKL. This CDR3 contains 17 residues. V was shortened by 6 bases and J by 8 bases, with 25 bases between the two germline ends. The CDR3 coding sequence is TGCGCCAGCAGTCCACTGGGCGGCAGTCAGTATTGGGAAAAACTGTTTTTT. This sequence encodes CASSPLGGSQYWEKLFF.

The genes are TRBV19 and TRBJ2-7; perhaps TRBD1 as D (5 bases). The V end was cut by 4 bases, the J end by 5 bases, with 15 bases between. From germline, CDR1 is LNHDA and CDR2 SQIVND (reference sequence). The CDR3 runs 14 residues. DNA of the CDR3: TGTGCCAGTAGTAATAGGGCAGGGATTAACGAGCAGTACTTC. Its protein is CASSNRAGINEQYF.

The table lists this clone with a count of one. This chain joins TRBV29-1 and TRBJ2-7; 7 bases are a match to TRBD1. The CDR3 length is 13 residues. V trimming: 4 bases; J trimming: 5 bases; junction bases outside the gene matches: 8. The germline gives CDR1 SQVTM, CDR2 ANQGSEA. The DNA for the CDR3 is TGCAGCGTTGGAGGCAGGGGGAGTGACGAGCAGTACTTC. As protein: CSVGGRGSDEQYF.

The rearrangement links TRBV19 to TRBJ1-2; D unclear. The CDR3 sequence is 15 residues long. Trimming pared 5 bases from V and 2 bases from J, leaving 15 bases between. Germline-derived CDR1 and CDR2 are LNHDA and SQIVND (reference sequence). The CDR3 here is CASSPIEGLNYGYTF. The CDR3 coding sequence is TGTGCCAGTAGTCCGATTGAGGGCCTGAACTATGGCTACACCTTC.

Here the CDR3 DNA reads TGTGCCAGCTCCAGGGGCGGCGACTACGAGCAGTACTTC. Translation gives CASSRGGDYEQYF. The chain recombines TRBV18 with TRBJ2-7; perhaps TRBD1 as D (6 bases). The CDR3 totals 13 residues. The V and J ends lost 6 bases and 3 bases respectively, with 12 bases between them. CDR1 KGHSH and CDR2 LQKENI come from the germline V gene.

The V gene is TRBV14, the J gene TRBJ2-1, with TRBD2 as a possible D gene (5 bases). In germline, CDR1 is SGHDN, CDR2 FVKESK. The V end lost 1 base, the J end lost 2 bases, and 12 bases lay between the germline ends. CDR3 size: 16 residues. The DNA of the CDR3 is TGTGCCAGCAGCCAAGCCGCCGGGATGACCTACAATGAGCAGTTCTTC. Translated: CASSQAAGMTYNEQFF.

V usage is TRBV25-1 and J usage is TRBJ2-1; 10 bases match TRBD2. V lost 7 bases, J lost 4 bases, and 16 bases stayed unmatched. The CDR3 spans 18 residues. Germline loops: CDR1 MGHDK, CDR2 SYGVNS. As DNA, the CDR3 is TGTGCCAGCACAGGGGGCCGTACGCCTAGCGGGAGTTACAATGAGCAGTTCTTC. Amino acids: CASTGGRTPSGSYNEQFF.

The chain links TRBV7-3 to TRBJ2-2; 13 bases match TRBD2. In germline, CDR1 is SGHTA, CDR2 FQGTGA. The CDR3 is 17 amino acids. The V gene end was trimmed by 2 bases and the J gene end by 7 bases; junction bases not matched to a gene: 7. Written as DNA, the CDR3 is TGTGCCAGCAGCTTAGAACTAGCGGGAGGGCCTAACGGGGAGCTGTTTTTT. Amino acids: CASSLELAGGPNGELFF.

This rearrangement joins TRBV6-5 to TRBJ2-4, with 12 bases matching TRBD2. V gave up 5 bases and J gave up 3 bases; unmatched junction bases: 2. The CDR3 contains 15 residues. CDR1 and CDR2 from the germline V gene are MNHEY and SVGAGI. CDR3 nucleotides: TGTGCCAGCAGTACGACTAGCGGGGGCAAAAACATTCAGTACTTC. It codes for CASSTTSGGKNIQYF.

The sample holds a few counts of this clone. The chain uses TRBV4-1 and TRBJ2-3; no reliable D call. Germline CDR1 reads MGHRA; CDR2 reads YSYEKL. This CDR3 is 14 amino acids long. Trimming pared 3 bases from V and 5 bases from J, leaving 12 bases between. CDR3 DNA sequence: TGCGCCAGCAGCCAGAGAGGTTTGGGAGATACGCAGTATTTT. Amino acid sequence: CASSQRGLGDTQYF.

The CDR3 region is CASSPPNYEGQNEQYF. CDR3 coding DNA: TGTGCCAGCTCACCACCGAACTACGAGGGCCAGAACGAGCAGTACTTC. The chain is built from TRBV18 and TRBJ2-7, with TRBD2 as a possible D gene (5 bases). This CDR3 is built from 16 residues. The V gene's germline CDR1 is KGHSH and CDR2 LQKENI. Trimming stripped 0 bases from V and 5 bases from J, with 17 bases between. Full variable domain (outside the CDR3, taken from reference TRBV18 and TRBJ2-7): NAGVMQNPRHLVRRRGQEARLRCSPMKGHSHVYWYRQLPEEGLKFMVYLQKENIIDESGMPKERFSAEFPKEGPSILRIQQVVRGDSAAYFCASSPPNYEGQNEQYFGPGTRLTVT.

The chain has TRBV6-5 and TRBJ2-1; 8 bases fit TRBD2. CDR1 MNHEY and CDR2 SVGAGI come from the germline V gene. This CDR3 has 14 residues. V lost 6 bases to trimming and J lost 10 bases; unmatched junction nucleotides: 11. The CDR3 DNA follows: TGTGCCAGCAGACGCGGACTAGCACTAGAGGAGCAGTTCTTC. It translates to CASRRGLALEEQFF.

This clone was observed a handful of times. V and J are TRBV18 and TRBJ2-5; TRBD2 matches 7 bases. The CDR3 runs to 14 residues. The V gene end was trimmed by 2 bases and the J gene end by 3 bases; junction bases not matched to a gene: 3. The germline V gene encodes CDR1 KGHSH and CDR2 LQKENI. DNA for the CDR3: TGTGCCAGCTCACCAGTCCTAGCGGAAGAGACCCAGTACTTC. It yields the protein CASSPVLAEETQYF.